This T cell receptor beta chain is from a study of shared clonotypes between healthy human individuals. V lost 6 bases, J lost 2 bases, and 5 bases lay in between. CDR1 MNHEY and CDR2 SVGAGI come from the germline V gene. The CDR3 covers 11 residues. Findings and caveats of the study: Compared with clonotypes that all four donors shared, non-shared clonotypes had lower generation probabilities.

The split of CD4+ cells yielded CD45RA+ naive and CD45RA-negative memory subsets. In the case of this clone: Its matching antigen is unknown. The same CDR3 also results from other DNA sequences found in this sample.

The method was immunoSEQ multiplex PCR; TCRdb's version includes in-frame clones alone and lacks a portion of them. The sample contains under 2.5 million clones, around 90% of which appear only once. V gene TRBV6-5 combines with J gene TRBJ2-7, with no clear D. Sequenced: naive CD4+ T cells from PBMCs. Subset specified: CD45RA+ positively selected. The receptor was isolated from a man between 18 and 29 years old in good health. Some clones in this sample may be carry-over from other donors' samples. The chain's CDR3 is CASRGTYEQYF. The DNA for the CDR3 is TGTGCCAGCAGGGGTACCTACGAGCAGTACTTC.